A selection of T cell receptor beta chains follows, all from one sample in a study of cytomegalovirus exposure and HLA in healthy donors. Produced via immunoSEQ multiplex PCR; TCRdb's table is partial and in-frame only. Found here are over 150,000 clones, about 82% of them singletons; the top ten hold 1%. Sequences were obtained from PBMCs. The origin of the receptors is a woman aged 45-65 years in good health and CMV-seropositive. Each CDR3 is given with its conserved first and last residue. The D gene is left open where the match is weak. Rows may omit the clone size; those that give it use once, few, many or a size class.

clone size	V gene	J gene	D gene	CDR3 protein	CDR3 DNA
once	TRBV6-6	TRBJ1-2	-	CASSYHHRTEGGYTF	TGTGCCAGCAGTTACCACCATAGGACAGAAGGTGGCTACACCTTC
-	TRBV14	TRBJ2-1	TRBD2	CASSQDASGRTNNEQFF	TGTGCCAGCAGCCAAGATGCTAGCGGGAGGACCAACAATGAGCAGTTCTTC
-	TRBV29-1	TRBJ2-7	-	CSVEVSGRRGDEQYF	TGCAGCGTTGAGGTTTCAGGTCGGCGGGGCGACGAGCAGTACTTC
-	TRBV7-8	TRBJ1-1	-	CASSAQGYTEAFF	TGTGCCAGCAGCGCACAGGGATACACTGAAGCTTTCTTT
-	TRBV19	TRBJ1-3	TRBD1	CASSQSIRTGGNTIYF	TGTGCCAGTAGCCAGAGTATCCGGACAGGCGGAAACACCATATATTTT
-	TRBV6-6	TRBJ1-2	-	CASSYGGQDYGYTF	TGTGCCAGCAGTTACGGCGGGCAGGACTATGGCTACACCTTC
-	TRBV27	TRBJ2-5	TRBD2	CASSLGGVETQYF	TGTGCCAGCAGTTTGGGGGGGGTGGAGACCCAGTACTTC
few	TRBV2	TRBJ1-2	-	CASTRGGIGGYTF	TGTGCCAGCACCCGGGGAGGAATAGGGGGCTACACCTTC
-	TRBV2	TRBJ1-4	-	CASRNRVGDEKLFF	TGTGCCAGTCGCAACAGGGTTGGTGATGAAAAACTGTTTTTT
-	TRBV2	TRBJ2-7	-	CATGGDPYEQYF	TGTGCTACGGGCGGGGACCCTTACGAGCAGTACTTC
-	TRBV9	TRBJ2-1	-	CASSTSAGLYNEQFF	TGTGCCAGCAGCACCTCGGCGGGCCTATACAATGAGCAGTTCTTC
-	TRBV28	TRBJ1-2	-	CASGANGYTF	TGTGCCAGCGGAGCCAATGGCTACACCTTC
-	TRBV18	TRBJ2-7	TRBD1	CASSPVPRTGGSYEQYF	TGTGCCAGCTCACCAGTACCCCGGACAGGGGGCTCCTACGAGCAGTACTTC
-	TRBV7-8	TRBJ2-1	TRBD2	CASSPSGKGYNEQFF	TGTGCCAGCAGCCCTAGCGGGAAAGGCTACAATGAGCAGTTCTTC
few	TRBV27	TRBJ1-6	-	CASSVTRSPLHF	TGTGCCAGCAGTGTGACAAGATCACCCCTCCACTTT
-	TRBV27	TRBJ2-7	-	CASSLRERPYEQYF	TGTGCCAGCAGTTTAAGGGAGCGGCCCTACGAGCAGTACTTC
-	TRBV19	TRBJ1-5	-	CASSNVDSSNQPQHF	TGTGCCAGTAGTAACGTCGACAGTAGCAATCAGCCCCAGCATTTT
-	TRBV5-1	TRBJ2-4	-	CASSFFSAKNIQYF	TGCGCCAGCAGCTTTTTTTCGGCCAAAAACATTCAGTACTTC
-	TRBV2	TRBJ1-1	-	CASRYRVRGDTEAFF	TGTGCCAGCAGGTACAGGGTGAGAGGGGACACTGAAGCTTTCTTT
-	TRBV30	TRBJ2-1	TRBD1	CAWQGVTYNEQFF	TGTGCCTGGCAGGGGGTCACCTACAATGAGCAGTTCTTC
-	TRBV28	TRBJ1-5	-	CASSLEQGPNQPQHF	TGTGCCAGCAGTTTGGAACAGGGCCCAAATCAGCCCCAGCATTTT
few	TRBV7-3	TRBJ2-1	TRBD2	CASRKTLAGRDEQFF	TGTGCCAGCCGAAAAACCCTAGCGGGGCGCGATGAGCAGTTCTTC
-	TRBV5-5	TRBJ2-1	-	CASSLGGTGNEQFF	TGTGCCAGCAGCTTGGGGGGAACGGGGAATGAGCAGTTCTTC
-	TRBV5-1	TRBJ1-4	-	CASRIDSSNEKLFF	TGCGCCAGCAGGATAGACAGCTCTAATGAAAAACTGTTTTTT
-	TRBV6-1	TRBJ1-5	-	CASSTSRTLNQPQHF	TGTGCCAGCAGTACCTCTCGGACACTCAATCAGCCCCAGCATTTT
-	TRBV19	TRBJ2-1	TRBD2	CASSLQAGGSYNEQFF	TGTGCCAGTAGTCTACAAGCTGGCGGGAGCTACAATGAGCAGTTCTTC
-	TRBV19	TRBJ1-1	-	CASSPGVGDTEAFF	TGTGCCAGTAGCCCCGGGGTGGGTGACACTGAAGCTTTCTTT
few	TRBV18	TRBJ2-3	TRBD2	CASSPTPGLAGGPTDTQYF	TGTGCCAGCTCACCTACCCCGGGACTAGCGGGGGGGCCAACAGATACGCAGTATTTT
few	TRBV5-1	TRBJ2-1	-	CASSWRDSHNEQFF	TGCGCCAGCAGCTGGAGGGACAGTCACAATGAGCAGTTCTTC
-	TRBV14	TRBJ1-4	TRBD1	CASSQDPGGRNEKLFF	TGTGCCAGCAGCCAAGATCCAGGGGGTCGTAATGAAAAACTGTTTTTT
-	TRBV6-1	TRBJ1-1	-	CASRPVGNTEAFF	TGTGCCAGCAGGCCTGTCGGGAACACTGAAGCTTTCTTT
-	TRBV5-1	TRBJ2-2	-	CASSLGRGMANTGELFF	TGCGCCAGCAGCTTGGGCAGGGGTATGGCGAACACCGGGGAGCTGTTTTTT
-	TRBV28	TRBJ1-2	-	CASSSPPPGGYTF	TGTGCCAGCAGTTCCCCCCCGCCGGGAGGCTACACCTTC
-	TRBV21-1	TRBJ1-6	-	CASSKGEVSLVRTLHF	TGTGCCAGCAGCAAAGGCGAGGTCTCCCTAGTTCGAACCCTCCACTTT
-	TRBV4-3	TRBJ2-3	TRBD2	CASSQSLGGTSGNTDTQYF	TGCGCCAGCAGCCAATCTCTGGGAGGGACTAGCGGGAACACAGATACGCAGTATTTT
-	TRBV15	TRBJ1-4	TRBD1	CATSRGQGVTNEKLFF	TGTGCCACCAGCAGGGGACAGGGGGTAACTAATGAAAAACTGTTTTTT
-	TRBV5-5	TRBJ1-1	TRBD1	CASSLVVGRGKTEAFF	TGTGCCAGCAGCTTGGTGGTGGGCAGGGGGAAAACTGAAGCTTTCTTT
-	TRBV2	TRBJ1-3	-	CASSGQSSSGNTIYF	TGTGCCAGCAGCGGACAGTCTAGCTCTGGAAACACCATATATTTT
-	TRBV9	TRBJ2-7	-	CASSPTTSSTQYF	TGTGCCAGCAGCCCCACGACTAGTTCGACGCAGTACTTC
-	TRBV7-2	TRBJ1-2	-	CASSFRGTGYGYTF	TGTGCCAGCAGCTTTAGGGGTACGGGCTATGGCTACACCTTC
-	TRBV27	TRBJ2-7	TRBD1	CASRFDRASYEQYF	TGTGCCAGCAGGTTTGACAGGGCCTCCTACGAGCAGTACTTC
-	TRBV19	TRBJ1-2	TRBD1	CASIAGTDMFYGYTF	TGTGCCAGTATCGCCGGGACAGACATGTTCTATGGCTACACCTTC